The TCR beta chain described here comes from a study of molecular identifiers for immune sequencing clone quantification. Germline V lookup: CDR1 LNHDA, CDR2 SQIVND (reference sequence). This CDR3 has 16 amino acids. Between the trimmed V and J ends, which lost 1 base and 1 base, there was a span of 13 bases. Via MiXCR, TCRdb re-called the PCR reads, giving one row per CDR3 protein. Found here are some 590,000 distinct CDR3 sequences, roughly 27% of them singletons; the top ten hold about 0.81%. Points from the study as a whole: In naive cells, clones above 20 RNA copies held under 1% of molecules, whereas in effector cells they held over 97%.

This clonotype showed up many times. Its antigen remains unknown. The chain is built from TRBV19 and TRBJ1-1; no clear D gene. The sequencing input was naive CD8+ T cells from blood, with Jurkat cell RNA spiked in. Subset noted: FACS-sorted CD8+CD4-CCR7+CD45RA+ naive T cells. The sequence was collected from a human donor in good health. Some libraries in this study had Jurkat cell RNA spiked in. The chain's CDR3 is CASSIVFASPNTEAFF. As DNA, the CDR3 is TGTGCCAGTAGTATAGTTTTTGCCAGCCCGAACACTGAAGCTTTCTTT.